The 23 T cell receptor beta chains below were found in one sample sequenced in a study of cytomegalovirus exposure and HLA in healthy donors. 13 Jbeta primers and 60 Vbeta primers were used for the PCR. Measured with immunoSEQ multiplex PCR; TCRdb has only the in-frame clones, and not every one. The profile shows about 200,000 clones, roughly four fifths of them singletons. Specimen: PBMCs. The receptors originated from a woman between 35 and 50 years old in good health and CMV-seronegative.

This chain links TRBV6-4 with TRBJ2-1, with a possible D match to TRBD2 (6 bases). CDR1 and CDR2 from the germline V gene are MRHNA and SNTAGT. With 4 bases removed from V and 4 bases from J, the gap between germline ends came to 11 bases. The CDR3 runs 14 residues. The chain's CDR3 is CASSALGGYNEQFF. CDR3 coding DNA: TGTGCCAGCAGTGCCCTGGGGGGTTACAATGAGCAGTTCTTC.

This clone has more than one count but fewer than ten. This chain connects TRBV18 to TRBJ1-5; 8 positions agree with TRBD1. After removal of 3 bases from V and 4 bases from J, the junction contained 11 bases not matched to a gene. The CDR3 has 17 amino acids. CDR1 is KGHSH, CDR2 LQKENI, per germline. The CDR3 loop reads CASSPSRDRLGNQPQHF. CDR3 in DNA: TGTGCCAGCTCACCGTCCCGGGACAGGCTGGGGAATCAGCCCCAGCATTTT.

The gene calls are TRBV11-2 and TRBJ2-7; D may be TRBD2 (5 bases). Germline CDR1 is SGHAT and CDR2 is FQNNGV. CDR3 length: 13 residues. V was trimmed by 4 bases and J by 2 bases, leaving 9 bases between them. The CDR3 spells CASSYGLTYEQYF. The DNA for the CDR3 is TGTGCCAGCAGCTACGGACTTACCTACGAGCAGTACTTC.

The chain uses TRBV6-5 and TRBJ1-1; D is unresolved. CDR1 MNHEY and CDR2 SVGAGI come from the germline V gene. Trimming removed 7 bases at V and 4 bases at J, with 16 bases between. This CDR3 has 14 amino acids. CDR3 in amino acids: CASTSAPRGTEAFF. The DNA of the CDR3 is TGTGCCAGCACTTCGGCCCCGAGAGGCACTGAAGCTTTCTTT.

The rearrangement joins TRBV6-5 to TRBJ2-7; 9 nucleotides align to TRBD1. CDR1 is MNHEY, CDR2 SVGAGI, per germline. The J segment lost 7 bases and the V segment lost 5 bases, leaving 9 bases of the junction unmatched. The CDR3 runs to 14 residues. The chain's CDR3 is CASSNDRGSVEQYF. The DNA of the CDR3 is TGTGCCAGCAGTAACGACAGGGGGTCGGTTGAGCAGTACTTC.

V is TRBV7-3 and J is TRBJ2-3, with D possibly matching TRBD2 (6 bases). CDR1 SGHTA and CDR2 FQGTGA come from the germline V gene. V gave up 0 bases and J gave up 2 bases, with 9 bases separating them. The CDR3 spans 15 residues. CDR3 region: CASSLTGLLTDTQYF. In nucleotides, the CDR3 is TGTGCCAGCAGCTTAACGGGACTTCTCACAGATACGCAGTATTTT.

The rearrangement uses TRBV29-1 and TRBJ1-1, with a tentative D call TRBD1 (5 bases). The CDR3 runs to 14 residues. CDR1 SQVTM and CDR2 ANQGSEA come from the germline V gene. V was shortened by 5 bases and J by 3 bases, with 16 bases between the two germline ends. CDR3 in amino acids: CSVMWGREDTEAFF. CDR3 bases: TGCAGCGTTATGTGGGGGAGGGAGGACACTGAAGCTTTCTTT. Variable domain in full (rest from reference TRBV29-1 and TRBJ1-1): SAVISQKPSRDICQRGTSLTIQCQVDSQVTMMFWYRQQPGQSLTLIATANQGSEATYESGFVIDKFPISRPNLTFSTLTVSNMSPEDSSIYLCSVMWGREDTEAFFGQGTRLTVV.

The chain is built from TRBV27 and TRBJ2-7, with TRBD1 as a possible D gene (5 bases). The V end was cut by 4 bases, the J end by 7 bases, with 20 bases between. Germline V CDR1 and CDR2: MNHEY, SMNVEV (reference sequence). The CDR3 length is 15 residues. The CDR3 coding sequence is TGTGCCAGCAGTTCTGGGGCCACACAGAGCGAAGAGCAGTACTTC. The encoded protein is CASSSGATQSEEQYF.

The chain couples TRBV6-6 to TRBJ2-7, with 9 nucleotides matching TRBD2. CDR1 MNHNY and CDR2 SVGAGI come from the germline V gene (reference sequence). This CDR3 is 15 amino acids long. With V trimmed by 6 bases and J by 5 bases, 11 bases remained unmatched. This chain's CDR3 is CASRGTSSIGHEQYF. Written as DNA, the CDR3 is TGTGCCAGCAGAGGGACTAGCAGCATTGGGCACGAGCAGTACTTC.

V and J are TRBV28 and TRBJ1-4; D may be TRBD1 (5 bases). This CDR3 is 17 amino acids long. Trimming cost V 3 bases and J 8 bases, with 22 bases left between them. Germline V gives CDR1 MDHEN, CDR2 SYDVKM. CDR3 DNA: TGTGCCAGCAGTTTTTCCGGGGGTGCGTTGGTGATGGAAAAACTGTTTTTT. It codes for CASSFSGGALVMEKLFF.

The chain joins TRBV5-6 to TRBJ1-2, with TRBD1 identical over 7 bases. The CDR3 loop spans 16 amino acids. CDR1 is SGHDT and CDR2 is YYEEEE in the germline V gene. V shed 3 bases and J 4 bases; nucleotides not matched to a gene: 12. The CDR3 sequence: CASSSTGDGASYGYTF. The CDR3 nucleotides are TGTGCCAGCAGCTCAACAGGGGACGGGGCTAGCTATGGCTACACCTTC.

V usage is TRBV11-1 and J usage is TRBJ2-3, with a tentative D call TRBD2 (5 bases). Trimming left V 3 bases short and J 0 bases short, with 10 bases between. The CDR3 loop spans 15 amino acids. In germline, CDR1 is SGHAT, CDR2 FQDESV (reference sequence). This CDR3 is CASSLRGGSTDTQYF. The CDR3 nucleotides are TGTGCCAGCAGCTTGCGCGGCGGGAGCACAGATACGCAGTATTTT.

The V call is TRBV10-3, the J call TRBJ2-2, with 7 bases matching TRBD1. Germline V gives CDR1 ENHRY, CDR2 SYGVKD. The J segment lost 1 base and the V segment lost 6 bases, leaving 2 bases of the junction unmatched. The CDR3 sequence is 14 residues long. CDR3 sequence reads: CAIRRQGNTGELFF. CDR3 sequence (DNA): TGTGCCATCAGGAGACAGGGGAACACCGGGGAGCTGTTTTTT.

Written as DNA, the CDR3 is TGTGCCAGCAGCCAAGTCCCGGGTTACAATGAGCAGTTCTTC. This sequence encodes CASSQVPGYNEQFF. The V gene is TRBV14, the J gene TRBJ2-1; D is unresolved. The CDR3 runs 14 residues. Trimming removed 1 base at V and 4 bases at J, with 8 bases between. Per the germline V gene, CDR1 is SGHDN and CDR2 is FVKESK.

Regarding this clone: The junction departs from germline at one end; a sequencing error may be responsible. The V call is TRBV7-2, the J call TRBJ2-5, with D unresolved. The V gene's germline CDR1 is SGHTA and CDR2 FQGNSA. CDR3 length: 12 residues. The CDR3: CASSRSVEIQYF. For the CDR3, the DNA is TGTGCCAGCAGCCGATCTGTAGAGATCCAGTACTTC.

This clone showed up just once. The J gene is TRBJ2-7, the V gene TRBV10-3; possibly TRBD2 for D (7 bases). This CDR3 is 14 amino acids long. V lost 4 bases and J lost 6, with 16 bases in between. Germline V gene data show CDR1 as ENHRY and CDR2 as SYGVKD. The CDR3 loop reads CAISGTRGAVEQYF. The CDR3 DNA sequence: TGTGCCATCAGTGGGACTAGGGGGGCGGTCGAGCAGTACTTC.

This CDR3 is CASSPPGTPTYEQYF. The CDR3 DNA follows: TGTGCCAGCAGCCCTCCCGGGACACCTACCTACGAGCAGTACTTC. The chain combines TRBV7-6 with TRBJ2-7; D perhaps matches TRBD1 (6 bases). The CDR3 runs to 15 residues. Trimming pared 5 bases from V and 2 bases from J, leaving 16 bases between. CDR1 is SGHVS, CDR2 FNYEAQ, per germline. The full variable domain, its missing parts supplied by reference TRBV7-6 and TRBJ2-7, is GAGVSQSPRYKVTKRGQDVALRCDPISGHVSLYWYRQALGQGPEFLTYFNYEAQQDKSGLPNDRFSAERPEGSISTLTIQRTEQRDSAMYRCASSPPGTPTYEQYFGPGTRLTVT.

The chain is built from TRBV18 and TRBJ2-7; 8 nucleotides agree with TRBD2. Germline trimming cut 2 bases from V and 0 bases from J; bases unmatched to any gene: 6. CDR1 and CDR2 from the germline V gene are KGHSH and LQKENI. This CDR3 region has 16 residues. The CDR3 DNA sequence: TGTGCCAGCTCACCAACCCCCGCGGGAGGCTCCTACGAGCAGTACTTC. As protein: CASSPTPAGGSYEQYF.

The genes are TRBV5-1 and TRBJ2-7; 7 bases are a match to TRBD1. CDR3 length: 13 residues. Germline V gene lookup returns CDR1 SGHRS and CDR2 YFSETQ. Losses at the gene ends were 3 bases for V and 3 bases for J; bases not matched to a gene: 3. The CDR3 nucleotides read TGCGCCAGCAGCTGGGACAGCCACTACGAGCAGTACTTC. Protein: CASSWDSHYEQYF.

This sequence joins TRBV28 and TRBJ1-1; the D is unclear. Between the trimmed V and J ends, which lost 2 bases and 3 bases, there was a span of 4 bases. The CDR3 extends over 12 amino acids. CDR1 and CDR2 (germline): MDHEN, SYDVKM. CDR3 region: CASSLEDTEAFF. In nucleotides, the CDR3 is TGTGCCAGCAGTTTAGAGGACACTGAAGCTTTCTTT.

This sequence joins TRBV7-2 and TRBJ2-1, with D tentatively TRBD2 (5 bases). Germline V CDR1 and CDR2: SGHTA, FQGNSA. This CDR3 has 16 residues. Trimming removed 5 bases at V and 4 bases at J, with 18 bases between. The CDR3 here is CASSPNMGSGYNEQFF. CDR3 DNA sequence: TGTGCCAGCAGCCCCAATATGGGGAGCGGTTACAATGAGCAGTTCTTC.

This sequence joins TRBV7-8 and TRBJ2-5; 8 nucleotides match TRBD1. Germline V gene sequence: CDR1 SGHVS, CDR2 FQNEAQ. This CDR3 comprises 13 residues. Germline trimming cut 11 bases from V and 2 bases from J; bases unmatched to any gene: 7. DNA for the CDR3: TGTGCCTTTAGTCGGGACAGGCAAGAGACCCAGTACTTC. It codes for CAFSRDRQETQYF.

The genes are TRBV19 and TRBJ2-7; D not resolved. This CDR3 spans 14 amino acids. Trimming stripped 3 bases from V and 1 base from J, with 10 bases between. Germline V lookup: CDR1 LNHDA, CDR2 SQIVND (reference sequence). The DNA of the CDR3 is TGTGCCAGTAGTATTTTTGGGCAGTCCTACGAGCAGTACTTC. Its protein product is CASSIFGQSYEQYF.